This is a list of T cell receptor beta chains from one sample in a study of blood T cell repertoires in COVID-19. Using immunoSEQ multiplex PCR, the repertoire was profiled, and TCRdb retains in-frame clones only, with some absent. The sample consists of about 480,000 clones, roughly 91% of them appearing once. Input material: peripheral blood. The receptors stem from a woman aged 45 to 65 with COVID-19, enrolled during active disease. The CDR3 runs from the conserved cysteine through the conserved F or W. The D gene is left open where the match is weak. Size values are once, few and many counts, or a class for expanded clones, and some rows have none.

j_gene,abundance,d_gene,v_gene,CDR3aa,CDR3nt
TRBJ1-2,-,-,TRBV3-1/TRBV3-2,CASSQVGSTNYGYTF,TGTGCCAGCAGCCAAGTCGGGAGTACTAACTATGGCTACACCTTC
TRBJ1-1,once,-,TRBV2,CASSDRGVEEAFF,TGTGCCAGCAGTGACAGGGGCGTAGAGGAAGCTTTCTTT
TRBJ1-1,-,TRBD1,TRBV18,CASSPGGGNTEAFF,TGTGCCAGCTCCCCAGGGGGCGGGAACACTGAAGCTTTCTTT
TRBJ2-3,-,TRBD1,TRBV5-1,CASSLAGDRGADTQYF,TGCGCCAGCAGCTTAGCTGGGGACAGGGGAGCAGATACGCAGTATTTT
TRBJ1-3,few,TRBD1,TRBV28,CASSSRQGGSGNTIYF,TGTGCCAGCAGTTCGAGACAGGGAGGATCTGGAAACACCATATATTTT
TRBJ1-5,-,-,TRBV6-5,CASNYGPPGNQPQHF,TGTGCCAGCAATTACGGCCCCCCGGGTAATCAGCCCCAGCATTTT
TRBJ1-1,-,-,TRBV6-5,CASSLNGGATEAFF,TGTGCCAGCAGCTTAAATGGGGGGGCTACTGAAGCTTTCTTT
TRBJ1-2,-,-,TRBV18,CASSPPLADSYGYTF,TGTGCCAGCTCACCACCCCTGGCGGATTCCTATGGCTACACCTTC
TRBJ2-3,-,TRBD1,TRBV29-1,CSVSTGGTPTDTQYF,TGCAGCGTTTCAACAGGGGGGACCCCCACAGATACGCAGTATTTT
TRBJ1-1,-,TRBD1,TRBV7-9,CASSTDRETEAFF,TGTGCCAGCAGCACCGACAGGGAGACTGAAGCTTTCTTT
TRBJ2-2,-,-,TRBV18,CASSRQVQSSGELFF,TGTGCCAGCTCACGTCAGGTACAATCGTCCGGGGAGCTGTTTTTT
TRBJ2-7,-,-,TRBV30,CAWSAIRRGSYEQYF,TGTGCCTGGAGTGCCATCCGTAGGGGCTCCTACGAGCAGTACTTC
TRBJ1-2,-,-,TRBV24-1,CATSEPSQGGTLRGYTF,TGTGCCACCAGTGAGCCCTCACAGGGTGGCACCTTAAGAGGCTACACCTTC
TRBJ1-2,-,-,TRBV19,CASSTRGGEDGYTF,TGTGCCAGTAGTACACGAGGAGGGGAAGATGGCTACACCTTC
TRBJ2-3,few,TRBD1,TRBV13,CASSSLGRGRVDTQYF,TGTGCCAGCAGCTCCCTAGGAAGGGGGCGCGTAGATACGCAGTATTTT
TRBJ1-4,-,-,TRBV7-9,CASSSRQSTNEKLFF,TGTGCCAGCAGTTCTCGACAGTCAACTAATGAAAAACTGTTTTTT
TRBJ1-2,-,-,TRBV11-3,CASSLGRTGPLGIYGYTF,TGTGCCAGCAGCTTAGGGCGAACAGGGCCGTTGGGGATTTATGGCTACACCTTC
TRBJ1-3,-,-,TRBV19,CASSIREVKNTIYF,TGTGCCAGTAGTATCCGGGAGGTGAAGAACACCATATATTTT
TRBJ2-7,-,-,TRBV11-2,CASSLDSSEQYF,TGTGCCAGCAGCTTAGACTCGAGCGAGCAGTACTTC
TRBJ1-3,-,-,TRBV3-1/TRBV3-2,CASSQDQGGVGNTIYF,TGTGCCAGCAGCCAAGATCAGGGAGGGGTTGGAAACACCATATATTTT
TRBJ1-1,-,TRBD1,TRBV7-3,CASSRSGGTGNTEAFF,TGTGCCAGCAGCCGCAGTGGGGGGACAGGGAACACTGAAGCTTTCTTT
TRBJ1-1,-,TRBD1,TRBV28,CASSPHRGLQSTEAFF,TGTGCCAGCAGTCCCCACAGGGGGCTCCAGTCCACTGAAGCTTTCTTT
TRBJ1-5,once,TRBD1,TRBV19,CASSSGTGRAQPQHF,TGTGCCAGTAGTTCGGGGACAGGGAGGGCTCAGCCCCAGCATTTT
TRBJ1-2,-,TRBD1,TRBV6-1,CASSGHYDREPNGYTF,TGTGCCAGCAGTGGGCACTACGACAGGGAGCCCAATGGCTACACCTTC
TRBJ2-7,-,TRBD1,TRBV12-5,CASGFFQGDPYEQYF,TGTGCTAGTGGTTTTTTCCAGGGGGATCCCTACGAGCAGTACTTC
TRBJ1-6,-,TRBD1,TRBV7-8,CASSFPGTGESPLHF,TGTGCCAGCAGCTTTCCCGGGACAGGGGAGTCACCCCTCCACTTT
TRBJ1-4,-,TRBD1,TRBV4-1,CASSQDRGLRTGVGKLFF,TGCGCCAGCAGCCAAGATAGGGGGCTGAGGACAGGGGTTGGAAAACTGTTTTTT
TRBJ2-7,-,TRBD1,TRBV4-1,CASSHRMGRDRVSYEQYF,TGCGCCAGCAGCCACCGTATGGGGCGGGACAGGGTCTCCTACGAGCAGTACTTC
TRBJ1-4,once,-,TRBV28,CASSLFISGVNEKLFF,TGTGCCAGCAGTTTATTTATTTCAGGCGTTAATGAAAAACTGTTTTTT
TRBJ2-3,-,-,TRBV6-5,CASISQPTYTDTQYF,TGTGCCAGCATAAGCCAACCCACTTACACAGATACGCAGTATTTT
TRBJ1-1,-,-,TRBV19,CASSPGGYPYTEAFF,TGTGCCAGTAGTCCGGGGGGGTACCCTTACACTGAAGCTTTCTTT
TRBJ1-4,-,-,TRBV9,CASSELATNEKLFF,TGTGCCAGCAGCGAACTTGCAACTAATGAAAAACTGTTTTTT
TRBJ1-1,-,-,TRBV3-1/TRBV3-2,CASSQGGAYTEAFF,TGTGCCAGCAGCCAAGGCGGGGCCTACACTGAAGCTTTCTTT
TRBJ1-4,once,-,TRBV28,CASSSHRSTNEKLFF,TGTGCCAGCAGTTCCCACAGATCAACTAATGAAAAACTGTTTTTT
TRBJ1-1,-,-,TRBV11-2,CASSPNSPTEAFF,TGTGCCAGCAGCCCCAACAGCCCCACTGAAGCTTTCTTT
TRBJ1-1,-,-,TRBV4-1,CASSQEDLSQRYTEAFF,TGCGCCAGCAGCCAAGAAGATTTGAGTCAGCGATACACTGAAGCTTTCTTT
TRBJ1-2,-,TRBD1,TRBV9,CASSSTGQSIPWDYGYTF,TGTGCCAGCAGCTCCACGGGACAGTCGATACCTTGGGACTATGGCTACACCTTC
TRBJ2-1,-,TRBD1,TRBV6-5,CASSYADRGSAYEQFF,TGTGCCAGCAGTTACGCCGACAGGGGGTCGGCATATGAGCAGTTCTTC
TRBJ1-1,-,-,TRBV5-1,CASSAGVQGLTEAFF,TGCGCCAGCAGCGCCGGGGTTCAGGGGTTAACTGAAGCTTTCTTT
TRBJ1-2,-,TRBD1,TRBV5-4,CASSSGTGGYGYTF,TGTGCCAGCAGTTCCGGGACAGGGGGCTATGGCTACACCTTC
TRBJ1-1,-,-,TRBV2,CASSDRGNTEAFF,TGTGCCAGCAGTGATAGAGGGAACACTGAAGCTTTCTTT
TRBJ1-2,-,TRBD1,TRBV5-1,CASSGTGTGIGYTF,TGCGCCAGCAGCGGGACCGGGACAGGAATCGGCTACACCTTC
TRBJ1-2,-,-,TRBV30,CAWRGFQGYGYTF,TGTGCCTGGAGAGGGTTTCAGGGTTATGGCTACACCTTC
TRBJ2-1,once,-,TRBV9,CASSPKWGEIAYNEQFF,TGTGCCAGCAGCCCCAAGTGGGGCGAGATCGCCTACAATGAGCAGTTCTTC
TRBJ2-2,-,TRBD2,TRBV5-1,CASSLTSGGAHGELFF,TGCGCCAGCAGCCTGACTAGCGGGGGCGCCCACGGGGAGCTGTTTTTT
TRBJ2-3,-,-,TRBV4-1,CASSQEGGSTDTQYF,TGCGCCAGCAGCCAAGAAGGAGGCAGCACAGATACGCAGTATTTT
TRBJ2-7,-,TRBD1,TRBV13,CASSLGGTGDYEQYF,TGTGCCAGCAGCTTAGGCGGGACAGGGGACTACGAGCAGTACTTC
TRBJ2-1,-,TRBD2,TRBV10-3,CAITQLAGGQMHEQFF,TGTGCCATCACCCAACTAGCGGGGGGGCAGATGCATGAGCAGTTCTTC
TRBJ2-2,-,-,TRBV18,CASSPPAQGNTGELFF,TGTGCCAGCTCACCACCGGCACAGGGGAACACCGGGGAGCTGTTTTTT
TRBJ1-2,-,-,TRBV11-2,CASSLERGNYGYTF,TGTGCCAGCAGCTTAGAAAGGGGTAACTATGGCTACACCTTC